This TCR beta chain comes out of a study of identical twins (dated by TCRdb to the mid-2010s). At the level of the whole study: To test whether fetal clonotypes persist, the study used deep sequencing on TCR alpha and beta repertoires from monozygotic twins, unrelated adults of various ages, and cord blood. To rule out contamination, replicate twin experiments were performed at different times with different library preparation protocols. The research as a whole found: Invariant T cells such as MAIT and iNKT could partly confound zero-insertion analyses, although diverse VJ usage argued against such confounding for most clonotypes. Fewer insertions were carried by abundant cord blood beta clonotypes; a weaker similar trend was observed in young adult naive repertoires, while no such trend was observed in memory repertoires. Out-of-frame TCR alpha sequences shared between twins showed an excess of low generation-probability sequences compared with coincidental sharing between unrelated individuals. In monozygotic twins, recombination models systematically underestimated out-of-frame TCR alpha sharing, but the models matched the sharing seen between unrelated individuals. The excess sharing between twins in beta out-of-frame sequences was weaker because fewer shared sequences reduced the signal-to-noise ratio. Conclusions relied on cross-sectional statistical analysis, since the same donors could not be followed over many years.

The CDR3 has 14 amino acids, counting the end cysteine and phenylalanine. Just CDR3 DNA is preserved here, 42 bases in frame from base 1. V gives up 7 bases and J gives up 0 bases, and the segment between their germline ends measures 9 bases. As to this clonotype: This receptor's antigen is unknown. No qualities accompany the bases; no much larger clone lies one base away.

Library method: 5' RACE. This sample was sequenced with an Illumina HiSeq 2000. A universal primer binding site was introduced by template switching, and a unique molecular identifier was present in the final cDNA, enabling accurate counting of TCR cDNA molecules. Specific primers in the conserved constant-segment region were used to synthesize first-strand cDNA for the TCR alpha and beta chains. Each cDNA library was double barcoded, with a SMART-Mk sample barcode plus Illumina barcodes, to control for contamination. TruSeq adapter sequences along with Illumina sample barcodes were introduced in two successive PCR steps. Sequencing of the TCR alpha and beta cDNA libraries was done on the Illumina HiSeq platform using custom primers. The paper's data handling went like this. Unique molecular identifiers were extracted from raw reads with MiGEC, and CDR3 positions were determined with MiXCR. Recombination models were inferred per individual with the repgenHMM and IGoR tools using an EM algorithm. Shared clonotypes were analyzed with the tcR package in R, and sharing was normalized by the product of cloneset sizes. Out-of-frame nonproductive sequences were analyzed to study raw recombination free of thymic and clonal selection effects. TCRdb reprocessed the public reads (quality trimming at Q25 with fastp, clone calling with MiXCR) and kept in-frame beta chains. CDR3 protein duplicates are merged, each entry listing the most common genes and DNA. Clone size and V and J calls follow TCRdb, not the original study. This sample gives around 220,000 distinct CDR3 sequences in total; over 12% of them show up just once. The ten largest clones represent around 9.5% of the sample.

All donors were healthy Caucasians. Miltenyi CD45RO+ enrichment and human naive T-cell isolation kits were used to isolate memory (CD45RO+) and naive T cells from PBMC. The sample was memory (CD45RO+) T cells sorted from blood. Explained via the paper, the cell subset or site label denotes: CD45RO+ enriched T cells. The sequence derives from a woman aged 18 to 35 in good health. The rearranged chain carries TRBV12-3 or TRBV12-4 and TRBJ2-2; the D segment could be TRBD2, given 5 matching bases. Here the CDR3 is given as CASTWESNTGELFF. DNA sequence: TGTGCCAGCACTTGGGAGTCGAACACCGGGGAGCTGTTTTTT.